These T cell receptor beta chains were read from a single sample in a study of regulatory T cells in long-lasting Graves disease. Each CDR3 protein is one row after TCRdb ran MiXCR on the multiplex PCR reads. The sample lists approximately 400,000 distinct CDR3 sequences; 20% to 30% were seen once. The sample consisted of peripheral blood mononuclear cells (PBMCs), taken when the disease was refractory, from a patient treated with antithyroid drugs. These receptors were obtained from a female donor with Graves disease. Both conserved end residues are part of each CDR3.

v_call cdr3_aa
TRBV18 CASSRGRDQPQHF
TRBV2 CASSDLPSLSYNEQFF
TRBV7-9 CASSSKGHLNTEAFF
TRBV3-1 CASSQGDRGTEAFF
TRBV7-9 CASKREGQTNTGELFF
TRBV20-1 CSARHGRPNEQYF
TRBV28 CASSLGGRVAKNIQYF
TRBV15 CATSSDRGAKNIQYF
TRBV5-1 CASNLRGAGAGANVLTF
TRBV3-1 CASSQAGAGAEAFF
TRBV7-2 CASSLIWTDQETQYF
TRBV2 CASRLAGGTQETQYF
TRBV2 CASAGEADTQYF
TRBV30 CAWRARDTRPYNSPLHF
TRBV6-1 CASSEGDRAQPQHF
TRBV5-7 CASSLYQKDSPLHF
TRBV19 CASFSGLAGHEQYF
TRBV29-1 CSVDRGSTEAFF
TRBV6-1 CASRRTGANVLTF
TRBV20-1 CSAVRDRDYGYTF
TRBV6-5 CASSYAGRTEAFF
TRBV6-2/TRBV6-3 CASSSGGESYEQYF
TRBV28 CASSLPGGAGIQYF
TRBV12-3/TRBV12-4 CASGVFGEETQYF
TRBV6-2/TRBV6-3 CASSYLAGSGETQYF
TRBV20-1 CSARVTERYEQYF
TRBV3-1 CASSQVKNTEAFF
TRBV28 CASSGDSSDTQYF
TRBV3-1 CASSALQGVGSGNTIYF